This T cell receptor beta chain was sequenced in a study of molecular identifiers for immune sequencing clone quantification. This clonotype was seen repeatedly, ten times or more. MiXCR, run by TCRdb on the PCR reads, gives a single entry per CDR3 protein. This sample has about 40,000 distinct CDR3 sequences, with approximately 18% found just once. Trimming removed 1 base at V and 8 bases at J, with 18 bases between. This CDR3 is 16 amino acids long. Germline V lookup: CDR1 SGHDN, CDR2 FVKESK. The sequence was collected from a human donor in good health. Some libraries in this study had Jurkat cell RNA spiked in. This chain connects TRBV14 to TRBJ2-1, with D unclear. The sequencing input was naive CD8+ T cells from blood, with Jurkat cell RNA spiked in. The subset here: FACS-sorted CD8+CD4-CCR7+CD45RA+ naive T cells. This CDR3 is CASSQGAAQPWDEQFF. The CDR3 coding sequence is TGTGCCAGCAGCCAAGGGGCGGCCCAGCCATGGGATGAGCAGTTCTTC.